This entry concerns a single T cell receptor beta chain. These data originate in a study of blood T cell repertoires in COVID-19. Looking at the study overall: The analysed material was cDNA or gDNA that came from T cells, B-cell-depleted T cells, or PBMCs.

Methods used by the authors: Estimated nucleated cell counts came from reference gene primer amplification. The protocol was immunoSEQ multiplex PCR, while the TCRdb copy is restricted to in-frame clones and leaves out a portion. That table is the source of V, J and clone size, and D and trimming were worked out from the DNA. The sample lists under 250,000 clones; about 80% were seen once. The germline gives CDR1 SGHTA, CDR2 FQGNSA. The CDR3 totals 14 residues. V lost 4 bases to trimming and J lost 6 bases; unmatched junction nucleotides: 4. The TCR comes from a woman between 55 and 75 years old with acute or convalescent COVID-19. The sample consisted of peripheral blood. The V and J genes are TRBV7-2 and TRBJ1-1; 11 bases agree with TRBD1. CDR3 sequence: CASSSLGQGAEAFF. DNA for the CDR3: TGTGCCAGCAGCTCCTTGGGACAGGGGGCTGAAGCTTTCTTT. The full variable domain, completed using reference TRBV7-2 and TRBJ1-1, is GAGVSQSPSNKVTEKGKDVELRCDPISGHTALYWYRQSLGQGLEFLIYFQGNSAPDKSGLPSDRFSAERTGGSVSTLTIQRTQQEDSAVYLCASSSLGQGAEAFFGQGTRLTVV.